A single sample is the source of the 10 T cell receptor beta chains below, sequenced in a study of immune evolution from preneoplasia to lung adenocarcinoma. Sequenced by immunoSEQ multiplex PCR; TCRdb stores in-frame clones only, minus some. The table shows over 14,000 clones, with approximately 77% occurring only once. The sample consisted of FFPE minimally invasive lung adenocarcinoma tissue. Receptors originate from a person aged 55-80 years with lung adenocarcinoma.

The CDR3 spells CASSLGTGGFQPQHF. The CDR3, as DNA: TGTGCCAGCAGTCTCGGGACAGGGGGATTTCAGCCCCAGCATTTT. V is TRBV28 and J is TRBJ1-5; 11 nucleotides match TRBD1. Trimming at V came to 5 bases and at J to 6 bases, leaving 6 bases not matched to a gene. The CDR3 loop spans 15 amino acids. Germline-derived CDR1 and CDR2 are MDHEN and SYDVKM.

CDR3 in amino acids: CASSIAKGFNIQYF. DNA for the CDR3: TGTGCCAGTAGTATAGCGAAGGGTTTTAACATTCAGTACTTC. This chain connects TRBV19 to TRBJ2-4; D gene uncertain. CDR1 is LNHDA, CDR2 SQIVND, per germline (reference sequence). Trimming took 1 base from V and 7 from J, leaving 11 bases between them. The CDR3 has 14 amino acids.

This clone has only a few counts. CDR3 loop: CASSIEVTSGVSYEQYF. The CDR3 nucleotides are TGTGCCAGTAGTATTGAGGTGACTAGCGGGGTTTCCTACGAGCAGTACTTC. The chain links TRBV19 to TRBJ2-7, with 11 bases matching TRBD2. The V segment lost 3 bases and the J segment 1 base; nucleotides outside the gene matches: 8. The CDR3 runs 17 residues. Looked up from germline, CDR1 is LNHDA and CDR2 is SQIVND (reference sequence).

This clone occurred once. V and J are TRBV28 and TRBJ2-5; 8 bases fit TRBD2. CDR1 MDHEN and CDR2 SYDVKM come from the germline V gene. The CDR3 spans 16 residues. The ends lost 6 bases at V and 1 base at J; junction bases unmatched: 10. CDR3 sequence reads: CASSLTLAGSQETQYF. CDR3 bases: TGTGCCAGCAGCCTCACCTTAGCGGGAAGCCAAGAGACCCAGTACTTC.

This clone was seen a few times. The CDR3 DNA sequence: TGTGCCAGTAGTCAGGCCTCCTACAATGAGCAGTTCTTC. It specifies CASSQASYNEQFF. This chain connects TRBV19 to TRBJ2-1; D gene uncertain. Germline values: CDR1 LNHDA, CDR2 SQIVND (reference sequence). There are 13 residues in the CDR3. Trimming removed 5 bases at V and 0 bases at J, with 5 bases between. The full variable domain, its missing parts supplied by reference TRBV19 and TRBJ2-1, is DGGITQSPKYLFRKEGQNVTLSCEQNLNHDAMYWYRQDPGQGLRLIYYSQIVNDFQKGDIAEGYSVSREKKESFPLTVTSAQKNPTAFYLCASSQASYNEQFFGPGTRLTVL.

On this clone: The junction does not match germline at one end; this may be a read error. The chain employs TRBV7-7 and TRBJ2-5, with TRBD1 as a possible D gene (6 bases). Germline-derived CDR1 and CDR2 are SSHAT and FNYEAQ (reference sequence). The CDR3 contains 13 residues. Here the CDR3 reads CASSLDRRETQYF. Written as DNA, the CDR3 is TGTGCTAGCAGCTTAGACAGGAGAGAGACCCAGTACTTC.

This chain uses TRBV11-2 with TRBJ2-7; 7 bases map to TRBD1. CDR3 length: 14 amino acids. The trim removed 2 bases at V and 7 bases at J, leaving 8 bases unmatched. The germline V gene encodes CDR1 SGHAT and CDR2 FQNNGV. The CDR3 DNA sequence: TGTGCCAGCAGCTTATCCGACAGGGTGCTTGAGCAGTACTTC. It is translated as CASSLSDRVLEQYF. Variable domain in full (rest from reference TRBV11-2 and TRBJ2-7): EAGVAQSPRYKIIEKRQSVAFWCNPISGHATLYWYQQILGQGPKLLIQFQNNGVVDDSQLPKDRFSAERLKGVDSTLKIQPAKLEDSAVYLCASSLSDRVLEQYFGPGTRLTVT.

The V call is TRBV30, the J call TRBJ1-4, with 7 bases lining up with TRBD1. Germline loops: CDR1 GTSNPN, CDR2 SVGIG (reference sequence). V was pared by 3 bases and J by 7 bases, with 5 bases of the junction left unmatched. This CDR3 has 13 residues. DNA for the CDR3: TGTGCCTGGAGCAGGGGGAGAGGTGAAAAACTGTTTTTT. Encoded protein: CAWSRGRGEKLFF.

This sequence joins TRBV28 and TRBJ1-5; no definite D call. The CDR3 has 13 residues. Per the germline V gene, CDR1 is MDHEN and CDR2 is SYDVKM. V was pared by 3 bases and J by 1 base, with 4 bases between. The CDR3 DNA sequence: TGTGCCAGCAGTTTCCTAAGCAATCAGCCCCAGCATTTT. This gives the protein CASSFLSNQPQHF.

A few counts support this clone. This chain links TRBV19 with TRBJ1-1, with D maybe TRBD1 (5 bases). V was cut by 4 bases and J by 4 bases, with 7 bases left in between. Germline V CDR1 and CDR2: LNHDA, SQIVND (reference sequence). This CDR3 has 12 amino acids. CDR3 DNA: TGTGCCAGTAGTAACGGGGGCACTGAAGCTTTCTTT. This translates into CASSNGGTEAFF.